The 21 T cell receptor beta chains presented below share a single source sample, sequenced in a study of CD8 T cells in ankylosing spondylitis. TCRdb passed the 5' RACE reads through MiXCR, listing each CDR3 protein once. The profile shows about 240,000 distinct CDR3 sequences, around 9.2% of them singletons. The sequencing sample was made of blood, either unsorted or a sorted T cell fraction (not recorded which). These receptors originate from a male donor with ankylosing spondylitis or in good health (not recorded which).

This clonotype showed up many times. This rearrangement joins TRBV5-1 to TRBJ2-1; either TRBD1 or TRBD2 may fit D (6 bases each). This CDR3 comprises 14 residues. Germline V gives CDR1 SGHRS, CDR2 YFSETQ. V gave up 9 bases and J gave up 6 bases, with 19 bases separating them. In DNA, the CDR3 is TGCGCCACTTCCTGGGGGGCAGCGATCAATGAGCAGTTCTTC. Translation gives CATSWGAAINEQFF.

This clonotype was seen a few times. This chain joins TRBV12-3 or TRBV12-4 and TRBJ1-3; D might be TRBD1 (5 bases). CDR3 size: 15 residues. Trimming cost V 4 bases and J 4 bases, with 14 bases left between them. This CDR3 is CASSYRRENGNTIYF. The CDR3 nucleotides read TGTGCCAGCAGTTACCGCAGGGAGAACGGAAACACCATATATTTT.

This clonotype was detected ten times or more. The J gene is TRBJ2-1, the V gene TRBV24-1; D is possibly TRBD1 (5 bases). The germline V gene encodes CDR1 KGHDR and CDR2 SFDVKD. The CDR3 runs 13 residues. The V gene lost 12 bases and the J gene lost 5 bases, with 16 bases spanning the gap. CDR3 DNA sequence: TGTGCCTCCGCAGACAGTTCAGACAATGAGCAGTTCTTC. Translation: CASADSSDNEQFF.

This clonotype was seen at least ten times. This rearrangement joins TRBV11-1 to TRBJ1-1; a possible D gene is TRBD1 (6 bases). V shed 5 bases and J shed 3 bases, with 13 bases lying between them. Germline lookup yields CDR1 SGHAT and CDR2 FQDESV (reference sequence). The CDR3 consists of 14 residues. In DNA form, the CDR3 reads TGTGCCAGCAGCCACAGGGTTACGGACACTGAAGCTTTCTTT. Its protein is CASSHRVTDTEAFF.

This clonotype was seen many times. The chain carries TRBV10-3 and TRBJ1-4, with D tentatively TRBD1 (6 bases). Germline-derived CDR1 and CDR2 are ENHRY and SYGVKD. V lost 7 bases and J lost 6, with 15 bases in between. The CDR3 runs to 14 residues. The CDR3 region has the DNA TGTGCCATCAATAGAGGGGGAGGAGATGAAAAACTGTTTTTT. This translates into CAINRGGGDEKLFF.

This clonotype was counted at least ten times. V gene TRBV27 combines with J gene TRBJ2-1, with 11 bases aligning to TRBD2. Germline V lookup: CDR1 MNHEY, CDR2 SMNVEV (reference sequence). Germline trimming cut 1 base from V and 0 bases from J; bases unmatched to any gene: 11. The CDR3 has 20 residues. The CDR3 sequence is CASSLWGSGRELSSYNEQFF. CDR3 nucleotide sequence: TGTGCCAGCAGTTTATGGGGTAGCGGGAGGGAACTGAGCTCCTACAATGAGCAGTTCTTC.

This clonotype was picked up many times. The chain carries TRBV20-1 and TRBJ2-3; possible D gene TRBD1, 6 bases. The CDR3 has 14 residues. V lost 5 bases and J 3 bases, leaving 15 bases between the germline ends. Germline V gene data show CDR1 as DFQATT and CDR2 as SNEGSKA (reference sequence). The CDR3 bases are TGCAGTGCTTCAGGACAGTTGGGTACAGATACGCAGTATTTT. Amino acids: CSASGQLGTDTQYF.

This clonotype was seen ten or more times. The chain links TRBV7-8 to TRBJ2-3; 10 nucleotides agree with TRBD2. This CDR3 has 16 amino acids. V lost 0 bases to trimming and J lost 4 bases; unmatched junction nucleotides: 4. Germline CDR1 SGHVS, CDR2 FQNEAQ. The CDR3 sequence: CASSLALAGVADTQYF. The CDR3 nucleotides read TGTGCCAGCAGCTTAGCGCTAGCGGGAGTTGCAGATACGCAGTATTTT.

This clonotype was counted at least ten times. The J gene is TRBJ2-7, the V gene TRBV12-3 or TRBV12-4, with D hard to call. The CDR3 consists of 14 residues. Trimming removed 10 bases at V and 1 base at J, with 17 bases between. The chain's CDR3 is CATTRVGFSYEQYF. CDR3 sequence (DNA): TGTGCCACTACTCGGGTGGGGTTTTCCTACGAGCAGTACTTC.

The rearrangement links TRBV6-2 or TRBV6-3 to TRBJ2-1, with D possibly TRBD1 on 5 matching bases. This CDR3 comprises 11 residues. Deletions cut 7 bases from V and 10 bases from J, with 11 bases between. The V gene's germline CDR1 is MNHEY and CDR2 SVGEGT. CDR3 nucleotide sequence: TGTGCCAGCACCCAGGGTGGAGAGCAGTTCTTC. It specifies CASTQGGEQFF.

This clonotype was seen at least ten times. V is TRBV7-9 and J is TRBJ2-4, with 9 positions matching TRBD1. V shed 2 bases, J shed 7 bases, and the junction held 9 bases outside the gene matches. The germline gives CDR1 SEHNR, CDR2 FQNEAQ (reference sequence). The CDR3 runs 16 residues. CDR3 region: CASSLPFWTGENIQYF. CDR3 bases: TGTGCCAGCAGCTTACCATTCTGGACAGGGGAGAACATTCAGTACTTC.

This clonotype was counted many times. This chain's CDR3 is CASSYGAAGTDTQYF. The DNA of the CDR3 is TGTGCCAGCAGTTACGGGGCAGCTGGCACAGATACGCAGTATTTT. This rearrangement joins TRBV6-5 to TRBJ2-3, with D maybe TRBD1 (5 bases). CDR1 is MNHEY, CDR2 SVGAGI, per germline. The V and J ends lost 2 bases and 1 base respectively, with 10 bases between them. The CDR3 consists of 15 residues.

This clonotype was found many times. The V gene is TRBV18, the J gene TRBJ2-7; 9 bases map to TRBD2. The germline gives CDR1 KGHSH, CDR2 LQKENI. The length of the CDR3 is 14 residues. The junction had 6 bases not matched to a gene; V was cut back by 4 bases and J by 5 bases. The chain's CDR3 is CASSLAGEKNEQYF. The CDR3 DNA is TGTGCCAGCTCACTAGCGGGAGAGAAGAACGAGCAGTACTTC.

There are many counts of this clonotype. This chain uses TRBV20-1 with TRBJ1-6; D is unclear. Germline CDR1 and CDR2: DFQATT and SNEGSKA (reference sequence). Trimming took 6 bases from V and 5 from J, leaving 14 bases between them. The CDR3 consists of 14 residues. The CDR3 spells CSAVTSPDNSPLHF. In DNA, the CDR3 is TGCAGTGCAGTGACGTCCCCGGATAATTCACCCCTCCACTTT.

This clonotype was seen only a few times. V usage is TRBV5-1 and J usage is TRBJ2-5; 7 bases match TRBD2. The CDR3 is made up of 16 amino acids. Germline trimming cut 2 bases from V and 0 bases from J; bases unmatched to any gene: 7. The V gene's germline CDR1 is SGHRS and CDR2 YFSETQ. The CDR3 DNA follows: TGCGCCAGCAGCTTAGGCGCGGGGGTATACCAAGAGACCCAGTACTTC. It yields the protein CASSLGAGVYQETQYF.

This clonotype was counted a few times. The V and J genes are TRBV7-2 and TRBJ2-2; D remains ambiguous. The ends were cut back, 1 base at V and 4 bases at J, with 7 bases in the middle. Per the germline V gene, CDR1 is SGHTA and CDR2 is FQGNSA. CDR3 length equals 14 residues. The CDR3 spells CASSLVGPTGELFF. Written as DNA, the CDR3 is TGTGCCAGCAGCTTAGTAGGGCCCACCGGGGAGCTGTTTTTT.

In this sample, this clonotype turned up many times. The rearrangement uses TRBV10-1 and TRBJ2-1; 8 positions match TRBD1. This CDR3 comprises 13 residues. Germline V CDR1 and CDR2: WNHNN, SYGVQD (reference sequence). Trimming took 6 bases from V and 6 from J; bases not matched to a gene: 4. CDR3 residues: CASSTGTGNEQFF. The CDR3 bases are TGCGCCAGCAGCACCGGGACAGGCAATGAGCAGTTCTTC.

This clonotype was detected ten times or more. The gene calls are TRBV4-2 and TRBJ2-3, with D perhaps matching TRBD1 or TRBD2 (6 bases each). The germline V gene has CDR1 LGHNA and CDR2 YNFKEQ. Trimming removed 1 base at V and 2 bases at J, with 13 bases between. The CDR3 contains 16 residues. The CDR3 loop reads CASSQAWGAHTDTQYF. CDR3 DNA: TGTGCCAGCAGCCAAGCCTGGGGGGCCCACACAGATACGCAGTATTTT.

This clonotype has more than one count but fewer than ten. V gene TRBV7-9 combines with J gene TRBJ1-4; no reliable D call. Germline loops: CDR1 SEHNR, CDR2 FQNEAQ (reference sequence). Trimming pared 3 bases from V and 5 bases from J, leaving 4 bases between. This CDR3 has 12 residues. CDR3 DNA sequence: TGTGCCAGCAGCTTCCTGAATGAAAAACTGTTTTTT. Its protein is CASSFLNEKLFF.

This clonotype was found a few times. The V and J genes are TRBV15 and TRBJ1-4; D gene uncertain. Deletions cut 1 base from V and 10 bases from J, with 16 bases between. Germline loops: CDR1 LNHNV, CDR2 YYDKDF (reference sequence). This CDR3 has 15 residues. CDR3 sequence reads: CATSRGGALLGKLFF. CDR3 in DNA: TGTGCCACCAGCAGAGGAGGCGCATTACTAGGAAAACTGTTTTTT.

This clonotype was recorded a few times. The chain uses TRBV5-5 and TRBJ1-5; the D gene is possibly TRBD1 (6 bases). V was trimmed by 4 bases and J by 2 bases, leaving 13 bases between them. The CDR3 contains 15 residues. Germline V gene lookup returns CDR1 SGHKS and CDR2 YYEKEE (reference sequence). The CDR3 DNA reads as TGTGCCAGCAGCACCACAGGGCAAGGCAATCAGCCCCAGCATTTT. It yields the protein CASSTTGQGNQPQHF.